What follows describes a single T cell receptor beta chain. Its antigen is currently unknown. The data were taken from a study of T cell repertoires in cytomegalovirus infection. This CDR3 contains 19 residues. V dropped 5 bases and J dropped 4; count of bases not matched to a gene: 18. Per the germline V gene, CDR1 is SGHDN and CDR2 is FVKESK. TCRdb used MiXCR to reprocess the reads, holding one entry per CDR3 protein. The sample records 250,000 or so distinct CDR3 sequences, approximately 9.1% being singletons. General study points: Cumulative frequency of public TCR beta families picked out carriers of CMV plus the relevant HLA. HLA-C-restricted, CMV-specific TCR beta clonotypes were dominant ex vivo.

The source of this sequence is a human donor in good health (CMV status not recorded). Some clones in this sample may be carry-over from other donors' samples. The sequenced sample consisted of PBMCs. The chain is built from TRBV14 and TRBJ2-2, with 8 bases identical to TRBD2. The CDR3 protein is CASSAGTRETGIPTGELFF. Here the CDR3 DNA reads TGTGCCAGCAGCGCCGGGACTAGGGAAACCGGTATCCCCACCGGGGAGCTGTTTTTT.